This T cell receptor delta chain appears in the sequencing data of a study of γδ T cells in repeated Plasmodium falciparum infection. TCRdb repeated clone calling on the multiplex PCR reads with CATT. The sample has over 90,000 delta-chain clones, roughly 0.98% seen once. As regards this clone: A far more abundant clone sits one base away, making this likely a read error. The same CDR3 is also encoded by other DNA sequences in this sample.

The specimen was gamma-delta T cells from blood. This clonotype was sampled from a pool of human donors (malaria-infected and uninfected, not separated).

The CDR3 region is CACDTVVRSPGDKLIF. CDR3 in DNA: TGTGCCTGTGACACCGTGGTCCGATCACCAGGTGATAAACTCATCTTT. V is TRDV2 and J is TRDJ1; D is uncertain. The J gene is absent in TCRdb and was assigned here via DNA matching to germline. Germline V gene lookup returns CDR1 GEAIGNYY and CDR2 EKD. The CDR3 spans 16 residues. Trimming took off 0 bases at V and 5 bases at J, with 18 bases between the two ends.